The 25 T cell receptor beta chains below were found in one sample sequenced in a study of shared clonotypes between healthy human individuals. TCRdb's table, derived via immunoSEQ multiplex PCR, lists solely in-frame clones and lacks some. The sample has about 2.4 million clones, approximately 90% seen once. Sequencing was done on a sample of naive CD4+ T cells sorted from blood. The sample's subset: CD45RA+ positively selected. Receptors originate from a man aged 18 to 30 in good health.

Notes on this clone: This specimen includes other DNA sequences encoding the same CDR3. In DNA, the CDR3 is TGTGCCAGCAGTTTAGGTCTAGCGTACAATGAGCAGTTCTTC. It translates to CASSLGLAYNEQFF. The V and J genes are TRBV28 and TRBJ2-1; D perhaps matches TRBD2 (6 bases). V lost 2 bases, J lost 4 bases, and 9 bases lay in between. Germline loops: CDR1 MDHEN, CDR2 SYDVKM. This CDR3 is built from 14 residues.

This chain joins TRBV7-9 and TRBJ1-1; no clear D. V lost 1 base to trimming and J lost 8 bases, with 11 bases between them. The germline CDR1 and CDR2 sequences are SEHNR and FQNEAQ (reference sequence). CDR3 length: 13 amino acids. The CDR3, as DNA: TGTGCCAGCAGCTTAGTGGGTGGCGGCGAAGCTTTCTTT. Its translation: CASSLVGGGEAFF.

The chain employs TRBV11-2 and TRBJ2-6; possible D gene TRBD1, 5 bases. Trimming took 5 bases from V and 2 from J, leaving 16 bases between them. The CDR3 covers 17 residues. CDR1 SGHAT and CDR2 FQNNGV come from the germline V gene. In nucleotides, the CDR3 is TGTGCCAGCAGCCCGGGCAGGGCGGTTCCTGGGGCCAACGTCCTGACTTTC. Protein product: CASSPGRAVPGANVLTF.

CDR3 sequence: CAIRTTGANYGYTF. The CDR3 DNA sequence: TGTGCCATCAGGACGACAGGAGCTAACTATGGCTACACCTTC. The chain is built from TRBV10-3 and TRBJ1-2; the D gene is possibly TRBD1 (6 bases). Trimming removed 6 bases from V and 0 bases from J, with 11 bases in between. CDR3 length: 14 amino acids. The germline gives CDR1 ENHRY, CDR2 SYGVKD.

The chain joins TRBV4-1 to TRBJ2-1; 8 positions match TRBD2. The germline V gene has CDR1 MGHRA and CDR2 YSYEKL. V lost 0 bases, J lost 8 bases, and 12 bases stayed unmatched. The CDR3 is 17 amino acids. The CDR3, as DNA: TGCGCCAGCAGCCAAGATCGGGACGGGAGGGCCAGGGATGAGCAGTTCTTC. Its translation: CASSQDRDGRARDEQFF.

CDR3 in DNA: TGTGCCAGCAGCCCGGGGACAGTTAATTCACCCCTCCACTTT. It yields the protein CASSPGTVNSPLHF. This chain links TRBV7-9 with TRBJ1-6, with 7 bases lining up with TRBD1. The germline V gene encodes CDR1 SEHNR and CDR2 FQNEAQ (reference sequence). V lost 5 bases and J lost 6; bases outside the gene matches: 4. The CDR3 runs to 14 residues.

The chain has TRBV6-1 and TRBJ2-2; D may be TRBD1 (5 bases). Trimming pared 2 bases from V and 0 bases from J, leaving 16 bases between. CDR3 length: 18 residues. CDR1 and CDR2 from the germline V gene are MNHNS and SASEGT. The CDR3 protein is CASSEYIPAGTNTGELFF. Written as DNA, the CDR3 is TGTGCCAGCAGTGAATATATTCCGGCAGGGACGAACACCGGGGAGCTGTTTTTT.

With respect to this clone: At the DNA level, this CDR3 is encoded by other sequences in the same sample as well. The chain combines TRBV5-1 with TRBJ2-7; maybe TRBD1 (5 bases). Germline CDR1 and CDR2: SGHRS and YFSETQ. V was shortened by 4 bases and J by 2 bases, with 7 bases between the two germline ends. The CDR3 contains 12 residues. CDR3 sequence (DNA): TGCGCCAGCAGCCTGGACACCTACGAGCAGTACTTC. This sequence encodes CASSLDTYEQYF.

The chain links TRBV6-1 to TRBJ1-4; D gene ambiguous. The CDR3 runs 14 residues. V was clipped by 7 bases and J by 0 bases, with 9 bases between them. Germline loops: CDR1 MNHNS, CDR2 SASEGT. The CDR3 DNA reads TGTGCCAGCACCCCTCCCACAACTAATGAAAAACTGTTTTTT. As protein: CASTPPTTNEKLFF.

The chain links TRBV10-1 to TRBJ2-4, with 8 bases that match TRBD1. The ends lost 3 bases at V and 4 bases at J; junction bases unmatched: 17. Looked up from germline, CDR1 is WNHNN and CDR2 is SYGVQD (reference sequence). The CDR3 spans 19 residues. DNA of the CDR3: TGCGCCAGCAGTGACAGGGACCTATACAGGGGGAAGAAGAAAAACATTCAGTACTTC. It is translated as CASSDRDLYRGKKKNIQYF.

Turning to this clone: Other DNA sequences from this sample encode an identical CDR3 as well. The rearrangement uses TRBV27 and TRBJ1-3; D is ambiguous. Germline assignment: CDR1 MNHEY and CDR2 SMNVEV (reference sequence). The length of the CDR3 is 12 residues. Trimming removed 2 bases from V and 4 bases from J, with 3 bases in between. The DNA for the CDR3 is TGTGCCAGCAGTTTAGACGGAAACACCATATATTTT. Its translation: CASSLDGNTIYF.

The rearrangement links TRBV5-4 to TRBJ1-1; D is unclear. Germline V gene sequence: CDR1 SGHNT, CDR2 YYREEE (reference sequence). The V end lost 1 base, the J end lost 3 bases, and 4 bases lay between the germline ends. The CDR3 has 12 amino acids. CDR3 residues: CASSLYYTEAFF. Written as DNA, the CDR3 is TGTGCCAGCAGCTTGTATTACACTGAAGCTTTCTTT.

In regard to this clone: Other DNA sequences in this sample translate to the same CDR3. This chain connects TRBV7-8 to TRBJ2-3; D is undetermined. Trimming left V 5 bases short and J 5 bases short, with 8 bases between. CDR3 length: 12 residues. Germline V CDR1 and CDR2: SGHVS, FQNEAQ. CDR3 nucleotide sequence: TGTGCCAGCAGCCCACGAATAGATACGCAGTATTTT. It encodes CASSPRIDTQYF.

The chain has TRBV4-1 and TRBJ2-7, with TRBD2 matching over 8 bases. The CDR3 consists of 15 residues. The V gene end was trimmed by 4 bases and the J gene end by 7 bases; junction bases not matched to a gene: 12. Germline loops: CDR1 MGHRA, CDR2 YSYEKL. The CDR3 region has the DNA TGCGCCAGCAGCCCCTTTGGGGCTAGCGGGTTAGAGCAGTACTTC. Translating gives CASSPFGASGLEQYF.

This chain uses TRBV19 with TRBJ1-1; D ambiguous. The CDR3 is 12 amino acids. Trimming removed 6 bases at V and 0 bases at J, with 5 bases between. CDR1 LNHDA and CDR2 SQIVND come from the germline V gene (reference sequence). The CDR3 spells CASSHMNTEAFF. In DNA, the CDR3 is TGTGCCAGTAGCCACATGAACACTGAAGCTTTCTTT. The full variable domain, with the rest looked up from reference TRBV19 and TRBJ1-1, is DGGITQSPKYLFRKEGQNVTLSCEQNLNHDAMYWYRQDPGQGLRLIYYSQIVNDFQKGDIAEGYSVSREKKESFPLTVTSAQKNPTAFYLCASSHMNTEAFFGQGTRLTVV.

The chain recombines TRBV4-3 with TRBJ2-7; 7 nucleotides line up with TRBD2. The J segment lost 3 bases and the V segment lost 1 base, leaving 6 bases of the junction unmatched. This CDR3 is built from 15 residues. In germline, CDR1 is LGHNA, CDR2 YSLEER. CDR3 in amino acids: CASSQAWSSGYEQYF. DNA for the CDR3: TGCGCCAGCAGCCAAGCTTGGTCTAGCGGCTACGAGCAGTACTTC.

The rearrangement joins TRBV16 to TRBJ1-6; D not resolved. Germline V gene lookup returns CDR1 KGHSY and CDR2 FQNENV. The V end lost 1 base, the J end lost 2 bases, and 15 bases lay between the germline ends. This CDR3 contains 18 residues. The CDR3 DNA reads TGTGCCAGCAGCCAATTCGACACCCCGTCCGCCTATAATTCACCCCTCCACTTT. Amino acid sequence: CASSQFDTPSAYNSPLHF.

The gene calls are TRBV6-1 and TRBJ1-5; D call uncertain. Germline V lookup: CDR1 MNHNS, CDR2 SASEGT. V was trimmed by 6 bases and J by 0 bases, leaving 6 bases between them. The CDR3 length is 13 residues. CDR3 sequence: CASSYISNQPQHF. DNA for the CDR3: TGTGCCAGCAGCTACATTAGCAATCAGCCCCAGCATTTT.

The chain recombines TRBV30 with TRBJ2-5; D gene uncertain. The J call may not be correct, given that the DNA end is closer to TRBJ2-7. Germline CDR1 reads GTSNPN; CDR2 reads SVGIG (reference sequence). The CDR3 runs 12 residues. The CDR3 protein is CAWSVFGSEQYF. CDR3 bases: TGTGCCTGGAGTGTTTTTGGTTCCGAGCAGTACTTC.

The chain uses TRBV19 and TRBJ2-7; possibly TRBD2 for D (6 bases). The CDR3 is 15 amino acids. V lost 5 bases and J 6 bases, leaving 20 bases between the germline ends. Germline assignment: CDR1 LNHDA and CDR2 SQIVND (reference sequence). The CDR3 loop reads CASSFLFGGKREQYF. For the CDR3, the DNA is TGTGCCAGTAGTTTTTTGTTCGGGGGAAAGCGCGAGCAGTACTTC.

This sequence joins TRBV29-1 and TRBJ1-1; weak D call: TRBD1 (5 bases). V was pared by 5 bases and J by 10 bases, with 17 bases between. The length of the CDR3 is 12 residues. Germline CDR1 reads SQVTM; CDR2 reads ANQGSEA. The DNA of the CDR3 is TGCAGCGTTACCGGGACCACCGGAGCAGCTTTCTTT. This codes for CSVTGTTGAAFF.

J is TRBJ1-2 and V is TRBV28; no definite D call. The CDR3 has 13 residues. V lost 6 bases and J lost 7, with 15 bases in between. Per the germline V gene, CDR1 is MDHEN and CDR2 is SYDVKM. This CDR3 reads CASSPPGQGGYTF. As DNA, the CDR3 is TGTGCCAGCAGCCCCCCCGGCCAAGGTGGCTACACCTTC.

The chain uses TRBV6-5 and TRBJ2-7; 7 bases line up with TRBD1. Germline CDR1 and CDR2: MNHEY and SVGAGI. J gave up 2 bases and V 2 bases, and 6 bases lay outside the gene matches. CDR3 size: 15 residues. The CDR3 nucleotides are TGTGCCAGCAGTTACACGCGGACAGGCCCCTACGAGCAGTACTTC. Its translation is CASSYTRTGPYEQYF.

The chain links TRBV5-6 to TRBJ1-5; 7 bases fit TRBD1. Germline V CDR1 and CDR2: SGHDT, YYEEEE. The trim removed 2 bases at V and 0 bases at J, leaving 2 bases unmatched. CDR3 length: 15 residues. CDR3 DNA sequence: TGTGCCAGCAGCTTTGGACAGGATAGCAATCAGCCCCAGCATTTT. It yields the protein CASSFGQDSNQPQHF.

The chain is built from TRBV19 and TRBJ2-5; possibly TRBD1 for D (7 bases). V was cut by 2 bases and J by 0 bases, with 16 bases left in between. This CDR3 comprises 17 residues. The germline V gene has CDR1 LNHDA and CDR2 SQIVND (reference sequence). The CDR3 nucleotides are TGTGCCAGTAGTATAAGTGGAGGGACAGCGTACCAAGAGACCCAGTACTTC. This gives the protein CASSISGGTAYQETQYF.